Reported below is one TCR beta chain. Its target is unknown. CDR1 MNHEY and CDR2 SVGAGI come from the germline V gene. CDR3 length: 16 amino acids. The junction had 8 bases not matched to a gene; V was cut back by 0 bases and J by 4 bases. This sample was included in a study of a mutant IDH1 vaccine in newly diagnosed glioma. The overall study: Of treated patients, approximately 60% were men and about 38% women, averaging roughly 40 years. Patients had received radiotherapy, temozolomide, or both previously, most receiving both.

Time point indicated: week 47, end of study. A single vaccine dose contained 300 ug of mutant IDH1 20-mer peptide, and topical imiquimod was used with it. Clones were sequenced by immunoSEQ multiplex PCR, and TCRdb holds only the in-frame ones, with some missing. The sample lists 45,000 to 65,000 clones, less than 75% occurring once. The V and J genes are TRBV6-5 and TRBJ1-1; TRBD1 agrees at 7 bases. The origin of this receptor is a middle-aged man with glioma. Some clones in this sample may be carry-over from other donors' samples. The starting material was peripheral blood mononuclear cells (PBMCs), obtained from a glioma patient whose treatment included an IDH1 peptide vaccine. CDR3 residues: CASSYSMAPGGTEAFF. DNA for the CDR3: TGTGCCAGCAGTTACTCGATGGCGCCAGGGGGCACTGAAGCTTTCTTT.